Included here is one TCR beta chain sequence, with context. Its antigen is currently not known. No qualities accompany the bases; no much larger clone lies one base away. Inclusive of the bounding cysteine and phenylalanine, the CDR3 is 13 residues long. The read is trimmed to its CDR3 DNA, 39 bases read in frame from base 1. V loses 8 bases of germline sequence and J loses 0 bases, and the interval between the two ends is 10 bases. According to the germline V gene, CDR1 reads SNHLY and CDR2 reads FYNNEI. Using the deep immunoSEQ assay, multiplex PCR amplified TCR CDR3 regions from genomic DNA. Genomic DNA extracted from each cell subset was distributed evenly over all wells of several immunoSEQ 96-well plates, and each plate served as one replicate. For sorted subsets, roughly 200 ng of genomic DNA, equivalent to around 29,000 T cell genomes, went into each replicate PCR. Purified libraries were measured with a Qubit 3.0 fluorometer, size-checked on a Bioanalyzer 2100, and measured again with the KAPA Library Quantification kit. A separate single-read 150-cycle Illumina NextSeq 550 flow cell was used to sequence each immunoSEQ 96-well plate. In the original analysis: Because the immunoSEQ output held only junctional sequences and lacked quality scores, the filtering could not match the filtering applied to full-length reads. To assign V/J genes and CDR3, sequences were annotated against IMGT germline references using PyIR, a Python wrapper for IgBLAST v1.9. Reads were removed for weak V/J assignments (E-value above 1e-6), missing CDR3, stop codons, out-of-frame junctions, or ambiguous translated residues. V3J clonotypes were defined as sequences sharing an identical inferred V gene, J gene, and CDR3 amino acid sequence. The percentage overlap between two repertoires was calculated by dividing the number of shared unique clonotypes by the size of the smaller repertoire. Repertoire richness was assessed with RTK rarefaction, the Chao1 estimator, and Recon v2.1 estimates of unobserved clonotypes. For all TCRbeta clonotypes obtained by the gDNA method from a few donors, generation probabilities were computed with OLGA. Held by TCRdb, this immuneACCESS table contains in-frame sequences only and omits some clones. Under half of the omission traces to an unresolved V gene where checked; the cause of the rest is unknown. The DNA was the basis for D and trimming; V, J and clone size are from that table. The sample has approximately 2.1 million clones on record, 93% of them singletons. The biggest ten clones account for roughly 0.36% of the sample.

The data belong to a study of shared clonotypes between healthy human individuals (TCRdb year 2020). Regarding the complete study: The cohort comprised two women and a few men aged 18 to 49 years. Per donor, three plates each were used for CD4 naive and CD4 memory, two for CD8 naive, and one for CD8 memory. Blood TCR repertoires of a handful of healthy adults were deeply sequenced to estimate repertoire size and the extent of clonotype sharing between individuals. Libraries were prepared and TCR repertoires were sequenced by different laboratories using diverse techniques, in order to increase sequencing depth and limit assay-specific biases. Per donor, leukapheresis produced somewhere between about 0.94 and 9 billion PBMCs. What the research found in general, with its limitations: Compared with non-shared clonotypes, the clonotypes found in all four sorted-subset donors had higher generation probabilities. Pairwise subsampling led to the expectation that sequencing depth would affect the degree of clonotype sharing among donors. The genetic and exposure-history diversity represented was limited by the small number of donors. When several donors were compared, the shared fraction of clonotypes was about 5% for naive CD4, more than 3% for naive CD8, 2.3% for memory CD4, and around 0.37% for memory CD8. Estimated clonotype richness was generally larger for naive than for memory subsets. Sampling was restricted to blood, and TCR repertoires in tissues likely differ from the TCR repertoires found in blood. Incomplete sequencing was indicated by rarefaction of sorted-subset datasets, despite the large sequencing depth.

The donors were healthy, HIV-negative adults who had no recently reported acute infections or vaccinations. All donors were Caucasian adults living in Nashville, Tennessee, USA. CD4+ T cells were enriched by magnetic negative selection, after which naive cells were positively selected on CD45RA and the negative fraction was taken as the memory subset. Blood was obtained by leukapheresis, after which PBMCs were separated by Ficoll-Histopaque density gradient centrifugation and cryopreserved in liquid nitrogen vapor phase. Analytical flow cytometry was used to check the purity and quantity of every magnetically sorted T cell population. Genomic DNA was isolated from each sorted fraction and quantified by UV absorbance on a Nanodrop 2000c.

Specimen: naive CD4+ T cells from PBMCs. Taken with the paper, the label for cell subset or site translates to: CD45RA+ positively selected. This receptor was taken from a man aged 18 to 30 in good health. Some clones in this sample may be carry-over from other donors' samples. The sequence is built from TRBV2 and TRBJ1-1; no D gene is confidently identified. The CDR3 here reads CASLQQVNTEAFF. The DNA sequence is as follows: TGTGCCAGCCTGCAGCAAGTGAACACTGAAGCTTTCTTT.